Sequencing of this T cell receptor (beta chain) was carried out in a study of T cells in localized non-small cell lung cancer. The study's findings and limits: Uninvolved adjacent lung had the highest recorded T cell clonality, with tumor below it.

Libraries were prepared by immunoSEQ multiplex PCR; TCRdb keeps only in-frame clonotypes and omits some of them. The sample includes fewer than 35,000 clones, 87% seen only once; the top ten take over 15%. V lost 6 bases to trimming and J lost 1 base, with 12 bases between them. Germline lookup yields CDR1 MNHEY and CDR2 SMNVEV (reference sequence). This CDR3 contains 14 residues. The count of this clone is one. The antigen is unknown. The chain links TRBV27 to TRBJ1-1, with TRBD1 as a possible D gene (6 bases). This TCR was sampled from a man aged 40-75 years with stage III lung adenocarcinoma. The starting material was peripheral blood mononuclear cells, obtained before any cancer treatment. CDR3 residues: CASRPDRRNTEAFF. The CDR3 DNA reads TGTGCCAGCAGACCCGACAGGCGGAACACTGAAGCTTTCTTT.